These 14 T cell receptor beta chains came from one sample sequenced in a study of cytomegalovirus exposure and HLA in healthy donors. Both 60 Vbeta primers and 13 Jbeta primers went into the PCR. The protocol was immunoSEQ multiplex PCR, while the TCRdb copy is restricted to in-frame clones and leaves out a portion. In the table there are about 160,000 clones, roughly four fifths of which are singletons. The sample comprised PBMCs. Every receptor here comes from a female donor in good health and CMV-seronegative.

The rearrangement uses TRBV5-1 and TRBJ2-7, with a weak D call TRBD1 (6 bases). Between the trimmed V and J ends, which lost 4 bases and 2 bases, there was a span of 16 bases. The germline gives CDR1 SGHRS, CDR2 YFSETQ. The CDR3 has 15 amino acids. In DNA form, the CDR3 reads TGCGCCAGCAGCCTGACAGGCCTGGACCCCTACGAGCAGTACTTC. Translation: CASSLTGLDPYEQYF.

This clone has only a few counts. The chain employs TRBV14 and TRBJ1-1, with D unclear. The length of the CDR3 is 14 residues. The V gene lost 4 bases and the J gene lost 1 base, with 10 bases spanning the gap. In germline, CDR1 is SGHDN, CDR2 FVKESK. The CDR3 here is CASSLLRGNTEAFF. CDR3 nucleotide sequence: TGTGCCAGCAGCCTACTCCGGGGGAACACTGAAGCTTTCTTT.

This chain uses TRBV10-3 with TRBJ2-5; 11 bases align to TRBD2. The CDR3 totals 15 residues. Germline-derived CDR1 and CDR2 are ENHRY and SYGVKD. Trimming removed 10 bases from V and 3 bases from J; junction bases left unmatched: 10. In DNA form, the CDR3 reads TGTGCCACCTCTATAGCGGGGGGGGTGGAAGAGACCCAGTACTTC. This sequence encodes CATSIAGGVEETQYF.

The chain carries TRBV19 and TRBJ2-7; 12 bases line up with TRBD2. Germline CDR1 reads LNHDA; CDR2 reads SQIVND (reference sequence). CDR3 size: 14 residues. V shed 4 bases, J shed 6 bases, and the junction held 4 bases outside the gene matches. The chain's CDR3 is CASSTRLAGVEQYF. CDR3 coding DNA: TGTGCCAGTAGTACTAGACTAGCGGGAGTCGAGCAGTACTTC.

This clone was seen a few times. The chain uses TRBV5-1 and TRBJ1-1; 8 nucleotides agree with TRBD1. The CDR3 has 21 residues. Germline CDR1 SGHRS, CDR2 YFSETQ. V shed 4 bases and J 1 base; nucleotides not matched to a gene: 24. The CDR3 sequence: CASSLIQGALSHHEPNTEAFF. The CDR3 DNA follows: TGCGCCAGCAGCCTTATCCAGGGGGCTTTATCCCACCACGAACCGAACACTGAAGCTTTCTTT.

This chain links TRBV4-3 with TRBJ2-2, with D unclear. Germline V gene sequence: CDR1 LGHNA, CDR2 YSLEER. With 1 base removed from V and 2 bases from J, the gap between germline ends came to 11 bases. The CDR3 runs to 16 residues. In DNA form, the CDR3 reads TGCGCCAGCAGCCAAGGGGCCGGAACAAACACCGGGGAGCTGTTTTTT. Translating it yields CASSQGAGTNTGELFF.

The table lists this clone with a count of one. This CDR3 is CASSSGMSNYGYTF. Here the CDR3 DNA reads TGTGCCAGTAGTTCCGGGATGTCTAACTATGGCTACACCTTC. The chain couples TRBV19 to TRBJ1-2; D not certain. CDR3 length: 14 residues. CDR1 and CDR2 from the germline V gene are LNHDA and SQIVND (reference sequence). V was shortened by 5 bases and J by 0 bases, with 10 bases between the two germline ends.

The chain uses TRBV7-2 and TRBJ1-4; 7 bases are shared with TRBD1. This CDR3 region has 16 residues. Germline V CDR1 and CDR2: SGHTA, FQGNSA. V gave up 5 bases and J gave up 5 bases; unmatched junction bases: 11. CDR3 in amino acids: CASSLGGRGRNEKLFF. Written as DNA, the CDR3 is TGTGCCAGCAGCCTTGGGGGTAGGGGGCGGAATGAAAAACTGTTTTTT.

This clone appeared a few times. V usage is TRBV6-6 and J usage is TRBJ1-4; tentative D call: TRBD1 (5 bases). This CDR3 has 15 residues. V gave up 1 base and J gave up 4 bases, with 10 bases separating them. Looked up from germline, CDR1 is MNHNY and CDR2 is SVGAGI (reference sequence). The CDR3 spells CASSYLRQLNEKLFF. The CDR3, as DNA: TGTGCCAGCAGTTACTTACGACAGCTTAATGAAAAACTGTTTTTT.

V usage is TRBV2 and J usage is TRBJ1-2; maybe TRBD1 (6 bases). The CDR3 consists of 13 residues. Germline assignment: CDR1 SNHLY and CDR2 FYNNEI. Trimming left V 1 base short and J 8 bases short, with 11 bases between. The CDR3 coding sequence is TGTGCCAGCAGTGAAGACAGGGCCGGCGGCTACACCTTC. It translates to CASSEDRAGGYTF.

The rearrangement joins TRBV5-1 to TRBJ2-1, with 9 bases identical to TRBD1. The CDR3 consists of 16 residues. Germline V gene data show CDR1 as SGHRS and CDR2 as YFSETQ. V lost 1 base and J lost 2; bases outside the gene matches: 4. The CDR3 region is CASSLNTGGAYNEQFF. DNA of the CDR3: TGCGCCAGCAGCTTGAATACAGGGGGCGCCTACAATGAGCAGTTCTTC. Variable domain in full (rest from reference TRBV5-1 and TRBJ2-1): KAGVTQTPRYLIKTRGQQVTLSCSPISGHRSVSWYQQTPGQGLQFLFEYFSETQRNKGNFPGRFSGRQFSNSRSEMNVSTLELGDSALYLCASSLNTGGAYNEQFFGPGTRLTVL.

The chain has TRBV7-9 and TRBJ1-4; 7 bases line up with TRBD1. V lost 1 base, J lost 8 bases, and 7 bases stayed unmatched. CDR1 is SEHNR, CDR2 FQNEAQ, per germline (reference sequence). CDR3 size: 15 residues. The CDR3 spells CASSLGLSGGEKLFF. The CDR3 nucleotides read TGTGCCAGCAGCTTAGGATTGTCAGGGGGGGAAAAACTGTTTTTT.

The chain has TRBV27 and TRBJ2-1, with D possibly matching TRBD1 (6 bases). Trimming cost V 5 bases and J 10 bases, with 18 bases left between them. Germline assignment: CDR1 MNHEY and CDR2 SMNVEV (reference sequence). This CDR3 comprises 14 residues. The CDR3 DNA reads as TGTGCCAGCAGTCCACCCTTCAGGGGTGGAGAGCAGTTCTTC. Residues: CASSPPFRGGEQFF.

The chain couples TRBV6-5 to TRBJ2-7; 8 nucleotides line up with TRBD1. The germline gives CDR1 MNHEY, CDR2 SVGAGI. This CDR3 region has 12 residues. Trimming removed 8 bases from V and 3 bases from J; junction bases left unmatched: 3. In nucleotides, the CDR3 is TGTGCCAGCGGGGGACAGGACTACGAGCAGTACTTC. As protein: CASGGQDYEQYF.